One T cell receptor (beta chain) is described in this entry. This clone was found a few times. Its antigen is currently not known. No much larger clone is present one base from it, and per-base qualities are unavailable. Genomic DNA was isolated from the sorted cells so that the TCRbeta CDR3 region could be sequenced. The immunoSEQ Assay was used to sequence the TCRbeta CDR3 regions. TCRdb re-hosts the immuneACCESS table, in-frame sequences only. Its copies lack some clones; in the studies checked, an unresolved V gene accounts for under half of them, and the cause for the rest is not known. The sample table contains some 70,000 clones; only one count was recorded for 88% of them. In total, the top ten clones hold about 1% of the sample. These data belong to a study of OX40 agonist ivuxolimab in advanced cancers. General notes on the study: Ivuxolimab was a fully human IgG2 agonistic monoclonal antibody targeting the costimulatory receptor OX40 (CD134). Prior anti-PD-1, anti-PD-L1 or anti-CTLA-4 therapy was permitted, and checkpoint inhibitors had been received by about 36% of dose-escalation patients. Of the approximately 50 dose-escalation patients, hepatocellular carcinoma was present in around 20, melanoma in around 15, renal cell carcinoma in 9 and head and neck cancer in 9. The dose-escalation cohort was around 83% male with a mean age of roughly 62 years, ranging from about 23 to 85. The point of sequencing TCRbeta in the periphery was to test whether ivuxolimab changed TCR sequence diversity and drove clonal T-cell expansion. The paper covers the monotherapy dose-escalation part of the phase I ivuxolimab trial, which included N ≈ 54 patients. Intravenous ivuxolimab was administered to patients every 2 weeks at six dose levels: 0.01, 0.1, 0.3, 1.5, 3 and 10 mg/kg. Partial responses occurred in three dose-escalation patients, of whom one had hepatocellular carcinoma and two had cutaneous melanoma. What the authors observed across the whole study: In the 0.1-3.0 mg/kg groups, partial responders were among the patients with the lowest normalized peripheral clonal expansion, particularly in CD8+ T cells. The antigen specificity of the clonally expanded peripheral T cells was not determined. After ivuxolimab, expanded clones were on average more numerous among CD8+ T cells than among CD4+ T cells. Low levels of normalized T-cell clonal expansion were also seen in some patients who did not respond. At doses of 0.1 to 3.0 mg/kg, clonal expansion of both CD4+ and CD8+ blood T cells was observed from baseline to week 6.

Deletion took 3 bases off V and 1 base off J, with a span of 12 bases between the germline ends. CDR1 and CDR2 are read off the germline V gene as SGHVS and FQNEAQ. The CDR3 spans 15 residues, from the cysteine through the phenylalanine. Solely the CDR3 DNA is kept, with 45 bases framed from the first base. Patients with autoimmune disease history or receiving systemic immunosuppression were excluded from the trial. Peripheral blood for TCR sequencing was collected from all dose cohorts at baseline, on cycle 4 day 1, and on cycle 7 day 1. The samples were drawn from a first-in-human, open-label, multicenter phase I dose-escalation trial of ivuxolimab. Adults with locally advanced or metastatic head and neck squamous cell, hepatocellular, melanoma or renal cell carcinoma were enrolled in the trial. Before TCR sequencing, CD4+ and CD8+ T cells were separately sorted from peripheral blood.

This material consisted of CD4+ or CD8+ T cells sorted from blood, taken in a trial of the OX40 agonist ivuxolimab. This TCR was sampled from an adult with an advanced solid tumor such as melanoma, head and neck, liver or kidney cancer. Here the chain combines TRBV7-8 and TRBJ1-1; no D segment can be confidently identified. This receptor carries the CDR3 CASSLSVRRNTEAFF. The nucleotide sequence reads TGTGCCAGCAGCTTGAGCGTGAGAAGGAACACTGAAGCTTTCTTT.